Detailed here is one T cell receptor (beta chain). Its antigen remains unidentified. The 5'RACE method, run with constant-segment primers, produced TCR alpha and TCR beta cDNA libraries (carrying sample barcodes and UMIs). MiXCR, applied by TCRdb to the 5' RACE reads, yields one record per CDR3 protein. The sample lists around 140,000 distinct CDR3 sequences; around 21% were seen once. This sample was taken from a study of T-cell memory formation after mild COVID-19. Overall study findings and caveats: Clones that contracted clustered mainly in CM and EM if CD4+ and in EMRA if CD8+. Memory from before infection featured some responding clones, which suggests cross-reactive memory joined. The authors did not confirm SARS-CoV-2 specificity of second-wave clones peaking day 37.

The trim removed 3 bases at V and 3 bases at J, leaving 6 bases unmatched. The CDR3 contains 15 residues. Germline-derived CDR1 and CDR2 are SGHRS and YFSETQ. The TCR was taken from an adult woman who had mild COVID-19 (a few samples of this study predate the infection). Cell type and time point are not known. V gene TRBV5-1 combines with J gene TRBJ2-5, with 9 bases aligning to TRBD1. The sequenced sample was PBMCs or a T cell subset sorted from them (not recorded which). The CDR3 spells CASSWIQGAEETQYF. In DNA, the CDR3 is TGCGCCAGCAGCTGGATACAGGGGGCAGAAGAGACCCAGTACTTC.